The 31 T cell receptor beta chains below were found in one sample sequenced in a study of control samples from healthy donors and cancer patients (dated by TCRdb to the early 2020s). The protocol used for the library was the immunoSEQ multiplex PCR assay. TCRdb mirrors the immuneACCESS table, restricted to in-frame sequences. Some clones are absent from its copies; in checked studies, under half trace to an unresolved V gene, and the reason for the others is unknown. This sample has over 200,000 clones in its table, and around 80% of those were observed once. 13% of the sample is held by the ten biggest clonotypes. The sequencing sample was made of PBMCs. The receptors were gathered from a woman aged 60-75 years with lung cancer.

The gene calls are TRBV9 and TRBJ2-5; TRBD2 might be the D (6 bases). The germline V gene has CDR1 SGDLS and CDR2 YYNGEE. This CDR3 has 13 amino acids. V dropped 4 bases and J dropped 7 bases, with 14 bases sitting between them. CDR3 nucleotide sequence: TGTGCCAGCAGCCCTATGCCCGGGGGGACCCAGTACTTC. Translating it yields CASSPMPGGTQYF.

The V gene is TRBV9, the J gene TRBJ2-7; 7 bases map to TRBD1. CDR3 length equals 15 residues. Germline CDR1 and CDR2: SGDLS and YYNGEE. The junction had 5 bases not matched to a gene; V was cut back by 0 bases and J by 2 bases. This CDR3 reads CASSVGAGQAYEQYF. The DNA of the CDR3 is TGTGCCAGCAGCGTAGGTGCAGGACAGGCCTACGAGCAGTACTTC.

The chain joins TRBV20-1 to TRBJ2-2; D is unresolved. The CDR3 is 13 residues long. Between the trimmed V and J ends, which lost 3 bases and 6 bases, there was a span of 11 bases. Germline values: CDR1 DFQATT, CDR2 SNEGSKA (reference sequence). The CDR3 sequence: CSASPSSAGELFF. The CDR3 DNA reads TGCAGTGCTAGTCCCTCATCCGCCGGGGAGCTGTTTTTT.

This clone was picked up one time. The J gene is TRBJ2-7, the V gene TRBV11-1; a weak D match, TRBD1 (5 bases). CDR3 length equals 14 residues. Trimming took 4 bases from V and 7 from J, leaving 17 bases between them. Germline CDR1 SGHAT, CDR2 FQDESV (reference sequence). CDR3 in amino acids: CASSSGAGLGEQYF. The DNA for the CDR3 is TGTGCCAGCAGCTCTGGGGCCGGGTTGGGAGAGCAGTACTTC.

This chain connects TRBV4-2 to TRBJ2-1; the D gene is possibly TRBD1 (8 bases). The CDR3 length is 15 residues. Germline V gene lookup returns CDR1 LGHNA and CDR2 YNFKEQ. Trimming removed 0 bases at V and 9 bases at J, with 15 bases between. The CDR3 spells CASSQDGTGGSEQFF. The CDR3 nucleotides read TGTGCCAGCAGCCAAGACGGGACAGGCGGGAGTGAGCAGTTCTTC.

The chain joins TRBV5-4 to TRBJ1-2; 8 positions match TRBD1. Trimming at V came to 4 bases and at J to 0 bases, leaving 8 bases not matched to a gene. Germline lookup yields CDR1 SGHNT and CDR2 YYREEE (reference sequence). CDR3 length: 16 amino acids. CDR3 in amino acids: CASSPQGGSPNYGYTF. In DNA form, the CDR3 reads TGTGCCAGCAGCCCACAGGGGGGTTCTCCTAACTATGGCTACACCTTC. Drawing the rest from reference TRBV5-4 and TRBJ1-2, the complete variable domain is ETGVTQSPTHLIKTRGQQVTLRCSSQSGHNTVSWYQQALGQGPQFIFQYYREEENGRGNFPPRFSGLQFPNYSSELNVNALELDDSALYLCASSPQGGSPNYGYTFGSGTRLTVV.

This chain uses TRBV10-3 with TRBJ1-4, with TRBD1 matching 8 bases. This CDR3 spans 15 amino acids. The germline V gene has CDR1 ENHRY and CDR2 SYGVKD. V was pared by 0 bases and J by 5 bases, with 2 bases of the junction left unmatched. CDR3 region: CAISESGQANEKLFF. In DNA form, the CDR3 reads TGTGCCATCAGTGAGTCGGGACAGGCGAATGAAAAACTGTTTTTT.

The V call is TRBV28, the J call TRBJ2-7; the D gene is possibly TRBD1 (6 bases). Germline CDR1 MDHEN, CDR2 SYDVKM. Trimming removed 7 bases at V and 1 base at J, with 17 bases between. The CDR3 is made up of 15 amino acids. The CDR3 DNA follows: TGTGCCAGCACCTACCAAAGGGGGTATTCCTACGAGCAGTACTTC. It codes for CASTYQRGYSYEQYF.

The genes are TRBV12-3 or TRBV12-4 and TRBJ1-2; possibly TRBD1 for D (5 bases). Trimming pared 6 bases from V and 3 bases from J, leaving 8 bases between. The CDR3 totals 12 residues. DNA of the CDR3: TGTGCCAGCAGCGACAGAGACTATGGCTACACCTTC. Amino acid sequence: CASSDRDYGYTF.

V usage is TRBV6-5 and J usage is TRBJ1-2, with 7 bases lining up with TRBD1. V was pared by 6 bases and J by 6 bases, with 7 bases of the junction left unmatched. Germline V gene sequence: CDR1 MNHEY, CDR2 SVGAGI. This CDR3 is built from 13 residues. This CDR3 reads CASRVTGDNGYTF. The CDR3 bases are TGTGCCAGCAGGGTTACAGGGGATAATGGCTACACCTTC.

This chain uses TRBV6-6 with TRBJ2-2; 10 nucleotides agree with TRBD1. The junction had 13 bases not matched to a gene; V was cut back by 5 bases and J by 7 bases. CDR1 and CDR2 (germline): MNHNY, SVGAGI (reference sequence). The CDR3 is made up of 17 amino acids. DNA of the CDR3: TGTGCCAGCAGTCCTTACGACAGGGGGCTTACAGGCGGGGAGCTGTTTTTT. As protein: CASSPYDRGLTGGELFF.

The chain uses TRBV6-5 and TRBJ1-4, with a tentative D call TRBD1 (6 bases). CDR3 size: 14 residues. The ends were cut back, 6 bases at V and 8 bases at J, with 16 bases in the middle. Germline V lookup: CDR1 MNHEY, CDR2 SVGAGI. CDR3 DNA sequence: TGTGCCAGCAGGGTATCCGGGACATCCGAAAAACTGTTTTTT. The encoded protein is CASRVSGTSEKLFF.

This chain links TRBV7-2 with TRBJ1-1, with D maybe TRBD1 (5 bases). Trimming took off 3 bases at V and 7 bases at J, with 12 bases between the two ends. The CDR3 length is 13 residues. CDR1 and CDR2 from the germline V gene are SGHTA and FQGNSA. The CDR3 sequence is CASSFLGDGEAFF. The CDR3 nucleotides read TGTGCCAGCAGCTTTTTGGGGGACGGTGAAGCTTTCTTT.

Regarding this clone: The same CDR3 also results from other DNA sequences found in this sample. The chain uses TRBV7-2 and TRBJ1-4; no clear D. Looked up from germline, CDR1 is SGHTA and CDR2 is FQGNSA. CDR3 length equals 14 residues. V was clipped by 1 base and J by 5 bases, with 8 bases between them. This CDR3 is CASSLGTANEKLFF. CDR3 nucleotide sequence: TGTGCCAGCAGCTTAGGCACAGCAAATGAAAAACTGTTTTTT. Filled out from reference TRBV7-2 and TRBJ1-4, the complete variable domain reads GAGVSQSPSNKVTEKGKDVELRCDPISGHTALYWYRQSLGQGLEFLIYFQGNSAPDKSGLPSDRFSAERTGGSVSTLTIQRTQQEDSAVYLCASSLGTANEKLFFGSGTQLSVL.

CDR3 residues: CATRTGDITGELFF. The CDR3 DNA follows: TGCGCCACCCGGACAGGGGATATCACCGGGGAGCTGTTTTTT. The chain combines TRBV5-1 with TRBJ2-2; 9 nucleotides agree with TRBD1. The CDR3 runs to 14 residues. Unmatched junction bases numbered 7, after V lost 9 bases and J lost 4 bases. Germline CDR1 is SGHRS and CDR2 is YFSETQ.

This clone has just one count. DNA of the CDR3: TGTGCCAGCAGTGAACTGGCGGGCAGTAGGGAGACCCAGTACTTC. Translated, it gives CASSELAGSRETQYF. This chain links TRBV2 with TRBJ2-5; D might be TRBD2 (5 bases). V was cut by 2 bases and J by 5 bases, with 15 bases left in between. From germline, CDR1 is SNHLY and CDR2 FYNNEI. CDR3 size: 15 residues.

This clone was observed a handful of times. In DNA form, the CDR3 reads TGTGCCAGCAGCTCCGCGGGGGATGAGCAGTTCTTC. Translated, it gives CASSSAGDEQFF. V gene TRBV7-9 combines with J gene TRBJ2-1; the match to TRBD2 covers 7 bases. V dropped 4 bases and J dropped 8; count of bases not matched to a gene: 2. The CDR3 contains 12 residues. Per the germline V gene, CDR1 is SEHNR and CDR2 is FQNEAQ (reference sequence). Using reference TRBV7-9 and TRBJ2-1 for the parts outside the CDR3, the full variable domain is DTGVSQNPRHKITKRGQNVTFRCDPISEHNRLYWYRQTLGQGPEFLTYFQNEAQLEKSRLLSDRFSAERPKGSFSTLEIQRTEQGDSAMYLCASSSAGDEQFFGPGTRLTVL.

This chain's CDR3 is CASSGGLTMNTEAFF. The CDR3 coding sequence is TGTGCCAGCAGCGGGGGACTGACGATGAACACTGAAGCTTTCTTT. The rearrangement uses TRBV9 and TRBJ1-1, with D possibly TRBD1 on 5 matching bases. V lost 3 bases and J 0 bases, leaving 12 bases between the germline ends. Per the germline V gene, CDR1 is SGDLS and CDR2 is YYNGEE. This CDR3 comprises 15 residues.

This chain joins TRBV25-1 and TRBJ1-2; no firm D call. CDR1 MGHDK and CDR2 SYGVNS come from the germline V gene. With 4 bases removed from V and 3 bases from J, the gap between germline ends came to 6 bases. The CDR3 covers 12 residues. DNA of the CDR3: TGTGCCAGCAGTGTATCTTACTATGGCTACACCTTC. This gives the protein CASSVSYYGYTF.

The chain joins TRBV3-1 (or the pseudogene TRBV3-2) to TRBJ2-7, with D possibly TRBD1 on 6 matching bases. Germline loops: CDR1 LGHDT, CDR2 YNNKEL (reference sequence). Trimming stripped 4 bases from V and 5 bases from J, with 12 bases between. The length of the CDR3 is 13 residues. CDR3 DNA sequence: TGTGCCAGCAGCCCCCCAGGGGCCGACGAGCAGTACTTC. Protein product: CASSPPGADEQYF.

This chain joins TRBV9 and TRBJ2-7; D unresolved. The CDR3 totals 13 residues. Deletions cut 0 bases from V and 3 bases from J, with 7 bases between. Germline CDR1 is SGDLS and CDR2 is YYNGEE. CDR3 bases: TGTGCCAGCAGCGTAGCTTCGTACTACGAGCAGTACTTC. The encoded protein is CASSVASYYEQYF.

J is TRBJ2-7 and V is TRBV30; the D gene could be TRBD1 or TRBD2 (5 bases each). The CDR3 has 14 amino acids. Germline loops: CDR1 GTSNPN, CDR2 SVGIG (reference sequence). V lost 6 bases, J lost 4 bases, and 19 bases lay in between. DNA for the CDR3: TGTGCCTGTGGAAAGGGAACGGGGCAGTACGAGCAGTACTTC. Residues: CACGKGTGQYEQYF.

J is TRBJ2-1 and V is TRBV5-4; D is unresolved. V was pared by 3 bases and J by 5 bases, with 9 bases between. The CDR3 contains 13 residues. Germline V gene data show CDR1 as SGHNT and CDR2 as YYREEE (reference sequence). The CDR3 loop reads CASSSQLDNEQFF. The CDR3, as DNA: TGTGCCAGCAGCTCTCAGTTAGACAATGAGCAGTTCTTC.

V usage is TRBV28 and J usage is TRBJ1-4; D perhaps matches TRBD1 (5 bases). Germline CDR1 and CDR2: MDHEN and SYDVKM. V shed 2 bases and J shed 7 bases, with 11 bases lying between them. The CDR3 covers 14 residues. This chain's CDR3 is CASSLGGGGEKLFF. The CDR3 coding sequence is TGTGCCAGCAGTTTAGGGGGAGGCGGTGAAAAACTGTTTTTT. Based on the CDR3 plus reference TRBV28 and TRBJ1-4, the full variable domain is DVKVTQSSRYLVKRTGEKVFLECVQDMDHENMFWYRQDPGLGLRLIYFSYDVKMKEKGDIPEGYSVSREKKERFSLILESASTNQTSMYLCASSLGGGGEKLFFGSGTQLSVL.

The V gene is TRBV2, the J gene TRBJ1-5; D gene ambiguous. CDR1 and CDR2 from the germline V gene are SNHLY and FYNNEI. V was shortened by 0 bases and J by 4 bases, with 10 bases between the two germline ends. CDR3 length: 15 amino acids. CDR3 coding DNA: TGTGCCAGCAGTGAAGCAGGCAGGCCGAATCAGCCCCAGCATTTT. Translation gives CASSEAGRPNQPQHF. Using reference TRBV2 and TRBJ1-5 for the parts outside the CDR3, the full variable domain is EPEVTQTPSHQVTQMGQEVILRCVPISNHLYFYWYRQILGQKVEFLVSFYNNEISEKSEIFDDQFSVERPDGSNFTLKIRSTKLEDSAMYFCASSEAGRPNQPQHFGDGTRLSIL.

The gene calls are TRBV6-5 and TRBJ2-7, with no clear D. Trimming shortened V by 2 bases and J by 7 bases, and 9 bases separated the two germline ends. The CDR3 totals 12 residues. CDR1 MNHEY and CDR2 SVGAGI come from the germline V gene. The CDR3 coding sequence is TGTGCCAGCAGTTACATGGGCGGAGAGCAGTACTTC. Translating it yields CASSYMGGEQYF.

CDR3 protein: CASSRHGRTYEQYF. As DNA, the CDR3 is TGTGCCAGCAGCCGTCACGGTAGGACCTACGAGCAGTACTTC. This chain connects TRBV11-2 to TRBJ2-7; no reliable D call. Trimming left V 5 bases short and J 2 bases short, with 13 bases between. The CDR3 runs 14 residues. CDR1 SGHAT and CDR2 FQNNGV come from the germline V gene.

The sample holds one count of this clone. The chain combines TRBV7-8 with TRBJ2-1; D is uncertain. Germline V gene sequence: CDR1 SGHVS, CDR2 FQNEAQ. Trimming stripped 5 bases from V and 4 bases from J, with 12 bases between. This CDR3 has 14 amino acids. The CDR3 DNA reads as TGTGCCAGCAGCCCCCCTGGCGAGTACAATGAGCAGTTCTTC. Its translation is CASSPPGEYNEQFF.

The chain uses TRBV6-5 and TRBJ1-2; D gene unclear. The V gene lost 6 bases and the J gene lost 4 bases, with 12 bases spanning the gap. Germline V gene sequence: CDR1 MNHEY, CDR2 SVGAGI. This CDR3 is built from 13 residues. The CDR3 DNA follows: TGTGCCAGCAGCCCCCAGGACCTCTATGGCTACACCTTC. Its protein product is CASSPQDLYGYTF.

The chain employs TRBV28 and TRBJ2-2; no clear D. The CDR3 spans 15 residues. V lost 2 bases and J lost 4, with 11 bases in between. Germline V lookup: CDR1 MDHEN, CDR2 SYDVKM. The CDR3 spells CASSLLLDGTGELFF. The CDR3 bases are TGTGCCAGCAGTTTACTGCTGGACGGCACCGGGGAGCTGTTTTTT.

This rearrangement joins TRBV5-4 to TRBJ2-5; 7 bases agree with TRBD2. V lost 0 bases to trimming and J lost 0 bases; unmatched junction nucleotides: 5. The CDR3 is 16 residues long. CDR1 and CDR2 (germline): SGHNT, YYREEE (reference sequence). CDR3 bases: TGTGCCAGCAGCTTGGGTGGAGCGGGGTACCAAGAGACCCAGTACTTC. This sequence encodes CASSLGGAGYQETQYF.